This section outlines one TCR beta chain sequence together with its context. Investigators isolated RNA and reverse transcribed it into cDNA to act as the sequencing template. Assay: immunoSEQ multiplex PCR; the TCRdb copy retains only in-frame clones and omits some. The repertoire holds approximately 280,000 clones, with roughly 50% as singletons. Trimming removed 7 bases at V and 4 bases at J, with 16 bases between. Germline values: CDR1 SQVTM, CDR2 ANQGSEA. CDR3 length: 13 residues. The data were taken from a study of CD8+ T cells in alopecia areata. Treatment given: oral pan-JAK inhibitor, 5-10 mg twice daily.

This sample comprised CD4+ T cells sorted from blood, obtained at week 24, from a patient treated with tofacitinib. V is TRBV29-1 and J is TRBJ1-2; D gene unclear. This clonotype was sampled from a human donor with alopecia areata. The CDR3 sequence is CSDNRAGGYGYTF. In DNA, the CDR3 is TGCAGCGATAACCGAGCTGGAGGCTATGGCTACACCTTC.